This T cell receptor (beta chain) was sequenced in a study of T cell changes during pregnancy in multiple sclerosis. Germline V gene sequence: CDR1 SGHTS, CDR2 YDEGEE. Deletions cut 0 bases from V and 1 base from J, with 14 bases between. The CDR3 runs 16 residues. The protocol was immunoSEQ multiplex PCR, while the TCRdb copy is restricted to in-frame clones and leaves out a portion. The sample consists of about 47,000 clones, approximately 90% of them appearing once. This clone was seen once. The chain uses TRBV5-8 and TRBJ2-7, with a tentative D call TRBD1 (5 bases). Here the sequenced sample was CD8+ T cells from peripheral blood mononuclear cells, taken in the second trimester of pregnancy. The receptor comes from a female donor with multiple sclerosis, enrolled in a pregnancy study. Here the CDR3 DNA reads TGTGCCAGCAGCTTGGGGGGCCTTGACGGATCCTACGAGCAGTACTTC. Amino acids: CASSLGGLDGSYEQYF.